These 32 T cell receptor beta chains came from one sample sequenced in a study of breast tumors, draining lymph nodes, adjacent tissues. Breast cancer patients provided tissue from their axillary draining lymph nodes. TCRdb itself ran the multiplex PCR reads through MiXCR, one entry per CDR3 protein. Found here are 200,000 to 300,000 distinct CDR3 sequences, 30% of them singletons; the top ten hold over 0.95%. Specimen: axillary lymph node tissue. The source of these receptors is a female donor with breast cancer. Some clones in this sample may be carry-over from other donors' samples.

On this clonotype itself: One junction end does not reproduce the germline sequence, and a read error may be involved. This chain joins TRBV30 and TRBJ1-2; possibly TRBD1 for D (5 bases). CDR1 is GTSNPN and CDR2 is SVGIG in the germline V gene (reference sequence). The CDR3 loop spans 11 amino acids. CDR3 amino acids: CAWGGAYGHTF. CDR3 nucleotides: TGTGCCTGGGGTGGGGCCTATGGCCACACCTTC.

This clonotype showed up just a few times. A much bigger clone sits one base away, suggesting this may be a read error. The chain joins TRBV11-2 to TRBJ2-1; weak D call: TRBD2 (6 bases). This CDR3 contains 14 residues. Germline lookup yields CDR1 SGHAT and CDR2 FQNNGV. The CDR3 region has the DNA TGTGCCAGCAGCCTTAGCGGTTCCTCCAATGAGCAGTTCTTC. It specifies CASSLSGSSNEQFF.

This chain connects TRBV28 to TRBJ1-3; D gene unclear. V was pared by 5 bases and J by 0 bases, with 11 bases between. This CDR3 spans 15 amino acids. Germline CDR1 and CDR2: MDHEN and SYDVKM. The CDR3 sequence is CASSLQRSSGNTIYF. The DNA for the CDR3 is TGTGCCAGCAGTCTACAGAGAAGCTCTGGAAACACCATATATTTT.

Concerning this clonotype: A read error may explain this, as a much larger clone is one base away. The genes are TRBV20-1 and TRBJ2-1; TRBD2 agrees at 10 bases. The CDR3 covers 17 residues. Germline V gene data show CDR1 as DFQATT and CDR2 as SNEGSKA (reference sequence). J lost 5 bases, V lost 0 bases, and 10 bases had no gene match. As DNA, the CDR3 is TGCAGTGCTAGAGAGTACGGCACTAGCGGGATGCACAATGAGCAGTTCTTC. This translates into CSAREYGTSGMHNEQFF.

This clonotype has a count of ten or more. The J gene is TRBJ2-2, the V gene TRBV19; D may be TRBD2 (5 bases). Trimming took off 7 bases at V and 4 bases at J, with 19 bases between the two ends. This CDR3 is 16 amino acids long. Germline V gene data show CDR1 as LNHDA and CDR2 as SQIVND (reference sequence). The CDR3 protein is CASTARPEGITGELFF. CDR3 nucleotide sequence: TGTGCCAGTACGGCTAGACCAGAGGGTATCACCGGGGAGCTGTTTTTT.

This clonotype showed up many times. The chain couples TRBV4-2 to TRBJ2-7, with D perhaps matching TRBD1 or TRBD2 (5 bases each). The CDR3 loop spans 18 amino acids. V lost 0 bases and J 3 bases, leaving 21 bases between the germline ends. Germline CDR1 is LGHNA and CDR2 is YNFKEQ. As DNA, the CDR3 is TGTGCCAGCAGCCAAGACCTATTAGGGGACCAGACAATCTACGAGCAGTACTTC. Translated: CASSQDLLGDQTIYEQYF.

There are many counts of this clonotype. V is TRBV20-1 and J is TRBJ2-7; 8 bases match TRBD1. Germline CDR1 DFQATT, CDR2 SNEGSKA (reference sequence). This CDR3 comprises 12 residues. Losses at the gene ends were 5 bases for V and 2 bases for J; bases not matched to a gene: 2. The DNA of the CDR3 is TGCAGTGCTGGGGGACAGGCCTACGAGCAGTACTTC. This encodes CSAGGQAYEQYF.

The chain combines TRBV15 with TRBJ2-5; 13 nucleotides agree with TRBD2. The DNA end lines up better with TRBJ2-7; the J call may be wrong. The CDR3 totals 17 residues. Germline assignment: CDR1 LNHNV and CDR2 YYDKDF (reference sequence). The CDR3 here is CATSTQLAGGPRYEQYF. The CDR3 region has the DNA TGTGCCACCAGCACCCAACTAGCGGGAGGGCCGAGATACGAGCAGTACTTC.

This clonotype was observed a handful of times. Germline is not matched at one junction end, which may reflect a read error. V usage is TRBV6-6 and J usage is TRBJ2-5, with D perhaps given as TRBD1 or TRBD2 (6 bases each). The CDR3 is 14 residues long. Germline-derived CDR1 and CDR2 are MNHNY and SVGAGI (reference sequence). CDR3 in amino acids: CAGRPSAEGETRYF. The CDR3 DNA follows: TGTGCCGGACGACCTAGCGCGGAGGGGGAGACCCGGTACTTC.

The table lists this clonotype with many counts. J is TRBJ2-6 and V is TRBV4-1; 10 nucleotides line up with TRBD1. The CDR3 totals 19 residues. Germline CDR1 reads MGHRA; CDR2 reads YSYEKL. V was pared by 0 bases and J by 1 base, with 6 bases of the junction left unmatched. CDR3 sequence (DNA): TGCGCCAGCAGCCAAGACCCGGGACAGGGGACATCTGGGGCCAACGTCCTGACTTTC. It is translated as CASSQDPGQGTSGANVLTF.

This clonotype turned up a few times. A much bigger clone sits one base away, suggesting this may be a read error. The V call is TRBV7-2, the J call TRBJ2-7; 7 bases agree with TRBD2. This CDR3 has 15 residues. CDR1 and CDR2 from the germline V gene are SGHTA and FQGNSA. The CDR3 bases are TGTGCCAGCAGACTGATAAGCGGGAACCCCTACGGGCAGTACTTC. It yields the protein CASRLISGNPYGQYF.

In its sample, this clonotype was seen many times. The CDR3 sequence: CASSQSSGQKKYF. The CDR3 coding sequence is TGTGCCAGCAGCCAATCATCCGGCCAAAAAAAGTACTTC. The chain links TRBV7-8 to TRBJ2-7; D is uncertain. The CDR3 runs to 13 residues. Between the trimmed V and J ends, which lost 5 bases and 11 bases, there was a span of 19 bases. Per germline, CDR1 SGHVS and CDR2 FQNEAQ.

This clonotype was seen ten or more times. This chain's CDR3 is CASSLGAQGFYTF. DNA of the CDR3: TGTGCCAGCAGCTTAGGGGCCCAGGGATTCTACACCTTC. V is TRBV11-2 and J is TRBJ1-2; possible D gene TRBD1, 5 bases. CDR3 size: 13 residues. The V and J ends lost 1 base and 10 bases respectively, with 13 bases between them. CDR1 SGHAT and CDR2 FQNNGV come from the germline V gene.

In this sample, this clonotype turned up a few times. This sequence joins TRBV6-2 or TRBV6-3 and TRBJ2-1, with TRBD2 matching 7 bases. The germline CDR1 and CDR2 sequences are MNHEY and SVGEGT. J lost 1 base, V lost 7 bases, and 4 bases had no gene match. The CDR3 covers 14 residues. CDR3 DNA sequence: TGTGCCAGCACTAAGCGGGATTCCTACAATGAGCAGTTCTTC. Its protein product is CASTKRDSYNEQFF.

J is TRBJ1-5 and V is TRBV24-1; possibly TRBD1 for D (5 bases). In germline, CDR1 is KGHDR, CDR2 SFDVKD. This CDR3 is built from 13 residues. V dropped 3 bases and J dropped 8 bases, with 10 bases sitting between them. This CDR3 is CATSDPGHEPQHF. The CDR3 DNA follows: TGTGCCACCAGTGATCCGGGGCATGAGCCCCAGCATTTT.

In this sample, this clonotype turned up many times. The chain's CDR3 is CASSYGIQGFGTDTQYF. Here the CDR3 DNA reads TGTGCCAGCAGTTACGGGATACAGGGGTTTGGCACAGATACGCAGTATTTT. V usage is TRBV6-6 and J usage is TRBJ2-3; 7 bases match TRBD1. The germline V gene encodes CDR1 MNHNY and CDR2 SVGAGI (reference sequence). The V segment lost 2 bases and the J segment 1 base; nucleotides outside the gene matches: 9. The CDR3 is made up of 17 amino acids.

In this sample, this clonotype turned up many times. The CDR3 reads CASSLAPSGSQETQYF. The CDR3 region has the DNA TGCGCCAGCAGCTTGGCCCCTAGCGGGAGCCAAGAGACCCAGTACTTC. The chain links TRBV5-1 to TRBJ2-5; TRBD2 agrees at 10 bases. The V and J ends lost 0 bases and 1 base, in that order; junction bases with no gene match: 3. The germline gives CDR1 SGHRS, CDR2 YFSETQ. This CDR3 is 16 amino acids long.

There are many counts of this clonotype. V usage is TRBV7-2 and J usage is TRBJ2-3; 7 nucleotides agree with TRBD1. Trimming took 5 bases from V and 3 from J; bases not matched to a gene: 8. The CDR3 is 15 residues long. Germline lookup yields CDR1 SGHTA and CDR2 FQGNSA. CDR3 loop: CASSQGEYETDTQYF. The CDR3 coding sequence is TGTGCCAGCAGCCAGGGGGAGTACGAGACAGATACGCAGTATTTT.

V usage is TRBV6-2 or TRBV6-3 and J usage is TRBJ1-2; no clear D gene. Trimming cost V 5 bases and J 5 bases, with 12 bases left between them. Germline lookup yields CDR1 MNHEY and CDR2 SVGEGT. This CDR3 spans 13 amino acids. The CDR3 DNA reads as TGTGCCAGCAGTCACGGCGTGGGGTATGGCTACACCTTC. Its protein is CASSHGVGYGYTF.

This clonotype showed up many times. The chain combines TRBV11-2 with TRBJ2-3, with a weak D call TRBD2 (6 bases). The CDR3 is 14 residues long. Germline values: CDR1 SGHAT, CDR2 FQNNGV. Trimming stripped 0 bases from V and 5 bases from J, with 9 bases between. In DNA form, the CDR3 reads TGTGCCAGCAGCTTAGACCGGGAGAAAGATACGCAGTATTTT. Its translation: CASSLDREKDTQYF.

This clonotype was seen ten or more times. Here the CDR3 DNA reads TGTGCCAGCAGCTCGGAGGGGGGGCGGCGAGGTTCTGGGAGACACACAGATACGCAGTATTTT. Translated, it gives CASSSEGGRRGSGRHTDTQYF. The rearrangement uses TRBV5-5 and TRBJ2-3; maybe TRBD2 (7 bases). The V gene lost 3 bases and the J gene lost 2 bases, with 31 bases spanning the gap. The CDR3 has 21 amino acids. Germline V gene data show CDR1 as SGHKS and CDR2 as YYEKEE (reference sequence).

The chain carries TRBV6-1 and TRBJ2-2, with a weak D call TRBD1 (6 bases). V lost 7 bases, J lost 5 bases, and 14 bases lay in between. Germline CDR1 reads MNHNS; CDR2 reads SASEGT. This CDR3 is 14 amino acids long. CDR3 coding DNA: TGTGCCAGCACCGAAACAGGGATTACCGGGGAGCTGTTTTTT. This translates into CASTETGITGELFF.

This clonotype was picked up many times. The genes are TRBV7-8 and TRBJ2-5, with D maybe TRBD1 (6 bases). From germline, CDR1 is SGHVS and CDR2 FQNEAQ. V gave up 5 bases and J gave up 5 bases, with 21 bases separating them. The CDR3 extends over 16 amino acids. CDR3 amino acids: CASSGQPRGTKETQYF. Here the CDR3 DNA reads TGTGCCAGCAGCGGACAGCCCCGGGGCACGAAGGAGACCCAGTACTTC.

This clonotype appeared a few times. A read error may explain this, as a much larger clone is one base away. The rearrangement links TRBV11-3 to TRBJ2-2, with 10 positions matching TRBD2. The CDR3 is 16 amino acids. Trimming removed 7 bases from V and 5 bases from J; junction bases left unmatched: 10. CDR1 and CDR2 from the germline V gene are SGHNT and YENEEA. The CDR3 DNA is TGTGCCAGCACCCTAGCGGGAGCTTCGTCGACCGGGGAGCTGTTTTTT. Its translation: CASTLAGASSTGELFF.

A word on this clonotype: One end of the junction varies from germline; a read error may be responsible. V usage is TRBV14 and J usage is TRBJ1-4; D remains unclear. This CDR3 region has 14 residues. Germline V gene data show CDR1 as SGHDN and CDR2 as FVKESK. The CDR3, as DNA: TGTGCCAGCAGCCAAGATCCCAGTAATGAAAAACTGCCTTTT. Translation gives CASSQDPSNEKLPF.

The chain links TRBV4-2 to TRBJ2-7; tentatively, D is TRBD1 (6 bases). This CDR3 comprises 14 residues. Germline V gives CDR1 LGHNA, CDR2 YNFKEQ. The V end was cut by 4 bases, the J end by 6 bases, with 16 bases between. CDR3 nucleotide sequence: TGTGCCAGCAGCCCTACCGGCCAGGGGTGCGAGCAGTACTTC. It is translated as CASSPTGQGCEQYF.

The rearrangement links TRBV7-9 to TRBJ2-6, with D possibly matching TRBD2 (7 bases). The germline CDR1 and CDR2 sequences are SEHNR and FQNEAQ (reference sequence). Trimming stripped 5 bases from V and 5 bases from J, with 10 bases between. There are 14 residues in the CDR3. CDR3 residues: CASSPGGRANVLTF. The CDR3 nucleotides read TGTGCCAGCAGCCCGGGGGGCAGGGCCAACGTCCTGACTTTC.

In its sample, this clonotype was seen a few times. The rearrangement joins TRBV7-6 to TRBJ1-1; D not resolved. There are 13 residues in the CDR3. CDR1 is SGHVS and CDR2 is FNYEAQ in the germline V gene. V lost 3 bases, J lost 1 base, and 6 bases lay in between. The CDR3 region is CASSFGENTEAFF. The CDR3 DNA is TGTGCCAGCAGCTTCGGGGAGAACACTGAAGCTTTCTTT.

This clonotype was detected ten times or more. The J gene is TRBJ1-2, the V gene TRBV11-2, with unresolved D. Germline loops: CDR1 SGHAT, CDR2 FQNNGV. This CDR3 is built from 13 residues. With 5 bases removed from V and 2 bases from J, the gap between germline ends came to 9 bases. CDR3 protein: CASSPSQNYGYTF. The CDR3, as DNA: TGTGCCAGCAGCCCCTCGCAGAACTATGGCTACACCTTC.

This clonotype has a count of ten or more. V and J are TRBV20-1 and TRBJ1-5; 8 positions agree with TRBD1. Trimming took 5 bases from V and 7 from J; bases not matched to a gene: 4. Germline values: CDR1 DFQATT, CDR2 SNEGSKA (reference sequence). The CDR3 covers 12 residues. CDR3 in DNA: TGCAGTGCTCTGGACAGGGACCAGCCCCAGCATTTT. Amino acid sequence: CSALDRDQPQHF.

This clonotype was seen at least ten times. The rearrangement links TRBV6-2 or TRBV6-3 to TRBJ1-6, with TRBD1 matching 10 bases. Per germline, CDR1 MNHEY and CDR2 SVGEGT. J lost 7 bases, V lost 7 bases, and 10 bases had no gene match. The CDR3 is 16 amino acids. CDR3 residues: CASTFDRGRDNSPLHF. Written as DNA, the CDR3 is TGTGCCAGCACCTTCGACAGGGGGCGCGACAATTCACCCCTCCACTTT.

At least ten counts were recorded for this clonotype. CDR3 sequence (DNA): TGCGCCAGCAGCAATCCGGGACAGGGGGACTATGGCTACACCTTC. Protein product: CASSNPGQGDYGYTF. The chain uses TRBV4-3 and TRBJ1-2; TRBD1 matches at 11 bases. V dropped 5 bases and J dropped 3; count of bases not matched to a gene: 5. Germline V CDR1 and CDR2: LGHNA, YSLEER. The CDR3 length is 15 residues.